This is a list of T cell receptor beta chains from one sample in a study of blood T cell repertoires in COVID-19. The protocol was immunoSEQ multiplex PCR, while the TCRdb copy is restricted to in-frame clones and leaves out a portion. The table has approximately 54,000 clones, roughly 79% seen once. Source material: peripheral blood. The receptors derive from a woman in her sixties with acute or convalescent COVID-19. Each CDR3 is given with its conserved first and last residue.

TRBJ2-7 TRBV4-1 CASSQGLAGAKDEQYF
TRBJ1-5 TRBV4-1 CASSQDRNQPQHF
TRBJ1-4 TRBV4-2 CASSQVGDGLMKKLFF
TRBJ2-3 TRBV5-4 CASSYPEGGVTDTQYF
TRBJ2-1 TRBV27 CASSLAVGPYNEQFF
TRBJ1-2 TRBV5-4 CASSPSHEADYGYTF
TRBJ1-6 TRBV27 CASSLFGGNSPLHF
TRBJ1-6 TRBV28 CASSIRQNNSPLHF
TRBJ1-5 TRBV24-1 CATSESTGTYSNQPQHF
TRBJ2-1 TRBV18 CASSRGHGSYNEQFF
TRBJ2-3 TRBV28 CASSLGLGPRGRDTQYF
TRBJ2-1 TRBV12-5 CASGTDRVNEQFF
TRBJ2-7 TRBV3-1/TRBV3-2 CASSRLEGEQYF
TRBJ2-6 TRBV19 CASSIDPPGGSVLTF
TRBJ2-3 TRBV2 CASSPGTSGSSFTDTQYF
TRBJ2-1 TRBV6-5 CASRQGQISYNEQFF
TRBJ1-5 TRBV10-1 CASSDGGNQPQHF
TRBJ2-5 TRBV21-1 CATTTGGETQYF
TRBJ1-1 TRBV28 CEVGDRGTEAFF
TRBJ2-6 TRBV11-2 CASSPLWTGENGANVLTF
TRBJ1-4 TRBV10-1 CASRPDRLSVNEKLFF
TRBJ2-2 TRBV27 CASSPYLGGRTGELFF
TRBJ2-6 TRBV6-4 CASSERHQSSGANVLTF
TRBJ2-1 TRBV7-9 CASSSASGRAGVKVNEQFF
TRBJ1-1 TRBV30 CAWSGVSRGTEAFF
TRBJ1-5 TRBV19 CASSKQHSNQPQHF
TRBJ1-1 TRBV5-1 CASSRGQGLGDTEAFF
TRBJ1-1 TRBV19 CASKIQANTEAFF
TRBJ2-1 TRBV7-8 CASTRAGANYNEQFF
TRBJ1-2 TRBV5-8 CASSRGQGSYGYTF
TRBJ1-2 TRBV19 CASTLDRLSGYTF
TRBJ1-4 TRBV7-9 CASSFGGKLFF
TRBJ1-2 TRBV19 CASSIDRRNYGYTF
TRBJ1-5 TRBV19 CASSIGQGDQPQHF
TRBJ2-5 TRBV3-1/TRBV3-2 CASSLLSLGKTQYF
TRBJ1-2 TRBV5-1 CASSSDPNNYGYTF
TRBJ1-5 TRBV19 CASSDQADQPQHF
TRBJ2-1 TRBV7-7 CASSPSGAEQFF
TRBJ2-2 TRBV6-6 CASSDRVATGELFF
TRBJ2-1 TRBV5-1 CASSLDPAGNEGQFF
TRBJ2-7 TRBV29-1 CSFGLAGGEQYF
TRBJ2-2 TRBV5-6 CASSFAPGPSGTGELFF